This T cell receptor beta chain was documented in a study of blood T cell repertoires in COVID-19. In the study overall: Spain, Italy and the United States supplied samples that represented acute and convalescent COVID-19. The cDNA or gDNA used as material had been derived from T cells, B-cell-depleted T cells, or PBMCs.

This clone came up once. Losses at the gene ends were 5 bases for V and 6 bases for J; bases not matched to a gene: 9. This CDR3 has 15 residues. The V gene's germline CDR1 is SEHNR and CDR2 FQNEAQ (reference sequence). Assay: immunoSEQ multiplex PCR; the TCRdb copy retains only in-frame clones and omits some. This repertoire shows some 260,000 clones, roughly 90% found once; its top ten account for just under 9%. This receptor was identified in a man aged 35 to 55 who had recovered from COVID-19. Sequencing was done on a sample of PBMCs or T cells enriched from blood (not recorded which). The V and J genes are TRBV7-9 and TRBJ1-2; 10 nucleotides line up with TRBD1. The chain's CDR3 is CASSIRQGADDGYTF. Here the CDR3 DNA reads TGTGCCAGCAGCATACGACAGGGGGCTGACGATGGCTACACCTTC. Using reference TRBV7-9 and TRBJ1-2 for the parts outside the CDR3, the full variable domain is DTGVSQNPRHKITKRGQNVTFRCDPISEHNRLYWYRQTLGQGPEFLTYFQNEAQLEKSRLLSDRFSAERPKGSFSTLEIQRTEQGDSAMYLCASSIRQGADDGYTFGSGTRLTVV.